These T cell receptor beta chains were read from a single sample in a study of CD8 T cells in Susac syndrome. One entry per CDR3 protein results from TCRdb running MiXCR on the immunoSEQ multiplex PCR reads. Of approximately 200,000 distinct CDR3 sequences in the sample, around 90% were seen once. Sequencing was performed on CD8+ T cells from PBMCs. These receptors originate from a human donor with multiple sclerosis. CDR3s include the opening cysteine and the closing phenylalanine or tryptophan. Fields, in order: clone size, D gene, V gene, CDR3 length, J gene, CDR3 DNA, CDR3 protein. The D gene is left open where the match is weak. Clone sizes are given selectively: once, few, many, or a class where the clone is expanded.

NA	TRBD1	TRBV11-1	13	TRBJ2-1	TGTGCCAGCAGCTCGAGACAGGGCAGGGAGCAGTTCTTC	CASSSRQGREQFF
NA	TRBD1	TRBV23-1	15	TRBJ1-4	TGCGCCAGCAGCCCCCGACAGGGGTTTTTTGAAAAACTGTTTTTT	CASSPRQGFFEKLFF
NA	NA	TRBV6-5	15	TRBJ1-4	TGTGCCAGCAGTTACTCGGGCAACGTCGGTGAAAAACTGTTTTTT	CASSYSGNVGEKLFF
NA	NA	TRBV5-1	15	TRBJ2-7	TGCGCCAGCAGCGTTGGACGGACGGACTCCTACGAGCAGTACTTC	CASSVGRTDSYEQYF
NA	TRBD2	TRBV7-9	16	TRBJ2-1	TGTGCCAGCAGCTTCCGTAGCGGGAGCTCCTACAATGAGCAGTTCTTC	CASSFRSGSSYNEQFF
NA	TRBD1	TRBV14	13	TRBJ1-1	TGTGCCAGCAGGATGACAGGGATCACTGAAGCTTTCTTT	CASRMTGITEAFF
NA	NA	TRBV4-1	15	TRBJ1-1	TGCGCCAGCAGGGACCGGGAGAACCTAAACACTGAAGCTTTCTTT	CASRDRENLNTEAFF
NA	NA	TRBV7-9	13	TRBJ2-3	TGTGCCAGCCGGGAGCTGTTTTCGGATACGCAGTATTTT	CASRELFSDTQYF
NA	NA	TRBV9	16	TRBJ2-3	TGTGCCAGCAGCGTAGAAGAGACTAGACGCACAGATACGCAGTATTTT	CASSVEETRRTDTQYF
NA	NA	TRBV5-8	13	TRBJ2-5	TGTGCCAGCAGCTCCGGGACTGAAGAGACCCAGTACTTC	CASSSGTEETQYF
NA	NA	TRBV27	16	TRBJ1-1	TGTGCCAGCAGTTCCCTCATGGTGGGTATGAACACTGAAGCTTTCTTT	CASSSLMVGMNTEAFF
NA	TRBD2	TRBV7-2	15	TRBJ2-3	TGTGCCAGCAGCTCCGAACTAGCGGGAACCCATACGCAGTATTTT	CASSSELAGTHTQYF
NA	NA	TRBV20-1	12	TRBJ2-7	TGCAGTGCTAGGACACCCTCCTACGAGCAGTACTTC	CSARTPSYEQYF
NA	TRBD2	TRBV9	15	TRBJ2-1	TGTGCCAGCAGCATAACTAGCGCGGGGTTCAATGAGCAGTTCTTC	CASSITSAGFNEQFF
once	NA	TRBV5-6	12	TRBJ2-6	TGTGCCAGCGGACGGGGGACCAACGTCCTGACTTTC	CASGRGTNVLTF
NA	NA	TRBV27	14	TRBJ2-7	TGTGCCAGCAGGCCCGGACGGGAAACCTACGAGCAGTACTTC	CASRPGRETYEQYF
NA	TRBD2	TRBV19	14	TRBJ2-5	TGTGCCAGTAGTAGGACTAGCGGACAAGAGACCCAGTACTTC	CASSRTSGQETQYF
NA	NA	TRBV12-3/TRBV12-4	14	TRBJ2-7	TGTGCCAGCAGCCCAACCTTGGACAGCTACGAGCAGTACTTC	CASSPTLDSYEQYF
NA	TRBD2	TRBV14	16	TRBJ2-1	TGTGCCAGCAGCGCGGGACTAGCGGGAGAGGGCAATGAGCAGTTCTTC	CASSAGLAGEGNEQFF
NA	NA	TRBV2	13	TRBJ2-2	TGTGCCAGCAGTGATTGGTATACCGGGGAGCTGTTTTTT	CASSDWYTGELFF
few	NA	TRBV27	13	TRBJ1-5	TGTGCCAGCAGTTTTTCATCGAATCAGCCCCAGCATTTT	CASSFSSNQPQHF
NA	TRBD1	TRBV12-3/TRBV12-4	17	TRBJ1-2	TGTGCCAGCAGTAACATCCGGGACAGGGGGTCCTACTATGGCTACACCTTC	CASSNIRDRGSYYGYTF
NA	NA	TRBV29-1	14	TRBJ2-1	TGCAGCGTTGTAGGTAGCTTCTCCTACAATGAGCAGTTCTTC	CSVVGSFSYNEQFF
once	NA	TRBV20-1	14	TRBJ2-5	TGCAGTGCTAGGGATGTCGGATACCAAGAGACCCAGTACTTC	CSARDVGYQETQYF
few	NA	TRBV27	13	TRBJ2-7	TGTGCCAGCAGTCAGGGCAGCTCCTACGAGCAGTACTTC	CASSQGSSYEQYF
NA	TRBD1	TRBV7-3	12	TRBJ2-1	TGTGCCAGCAGCGCTGGAGGGACAGGGAAGGTCTTC	CASSAGGTGKVF
NA	NA	TRBV5-1	13	TRBJ2-7	TGCGCCAGCAGGGCAAGTAGCTCCTACGAGCAGTACTTC	CASRASSSYEQYF
once	NA	TRBV27	14	TRBJ1-1	TGTGCCAGCAGTTCCCCCGCACGGAACACTGAAGCTTTCTTT	CASSSPARNTEAFF
NA	NA	TRBV5-1	15	TRBJ1-1	TGCGCCAGCAGCTCGCCCACACAGGGGAACACTGAAGCTTTCTTT	CASSSPTQGNTEAFF
NA	NA	TRBV29-1	15	TRBJ1-2	TGCAGCGTCTGGCGGGGCGTGGAAGTACTGGATGGCTACACCTTC	CSVWRGVEVLDGYTF
NA	NA	TRBV6-1	17	TRBJ2-5	TGTGCCAGCAGCTCCCTGAGGACTTCGCCGGACCAAGAGACCCAGTACTTC	CASSSLRTSPDQETQYF
NA	TRBD1	TRBV12-3/TRBV12-4	16	TRBJ1-3	TGTGCCATCCATCCCGGACAGGGAGGGTCTGGAAACACCATATATTTT	CAIHPGQGGSGNTIYF
NA	TRBD1	TRBV28	15	TRBJ1-1	TGTGCCAGCAGTTTAACAGGGGGCGCCAGCACTGAAGCTTTCTTT	CASSLTGGASTEAFF
once	TRBD1	TRBV14	16	TRBJ1-3	TGTGCCAGCAGCCGCCCGGGACAGGGGTTTGGAAACACCATATATTTT	CASSRPGQGFGNTIYF
NA	TRBD2	TRBV4-2	16	TRBJ2-5	TGTGCCAGCAGCCAACTAGCGGGGGCCGATCAAGAGACCCAGTACTTC	CASSQLAGADQETQYF
NA	NA	TRBV5-1	14	TRBJ1-5	TGCGCCAGCAGCACGGGGGGCAGCAATCAGCCCCAGCATTTT	CASSTGGSNQPQHF
NA	NA	TRBV6-4	15	TRBJ2-1	TGTGCCAGCAGTGACTCGGCTGACCCCTACAATGAGCAGTTCTTC	CASSDSADPYNEQFF
once	NA	TRBV9	15	TRBJ2-1	TGTGCCAGCAACGTAGGAGGGGATTCCTACAATGAGCAGTTCTTC	CASNVGGDSYNEQFF
NA	NA	TRBV19	12	TRBJ1-2	TGTGCCAGTAGTTCCGGTTTGGTTGGCTACACCTTC	CASSSGLVGYTF
few	NA	TRBV29-1	13	TRBJ2-7	TGCAGCGTTGTACGGGACGGAAGCGACGAGCAGTACTTC	CSVVRDGSDEQYF
NA	TRBD2	TRBV6-5	17	TRBJ2-3	TGTGCCAGCAGTTACGTACTAGCGGGGATTAGCACAGATACGCAGTATTTT	CASSYVLAGISTDTQYF
NA	NA	TRBV6-2/TRBV6-3	12	TRBJ2-1	TGTGCCAGCGGGGGACCCTATGATGAGCAGTTCTTC	CASGGPYDEQFF
NA	NA	TRBV24-1	13	TRBJ1-2	TGTGCCACCAGTGATCGACAGGATCTTGGCTACACCTTC	CATSDRQDLGYTF
NA	TRBD1	TRBV2	14	TRBJ2-7	TGTGCCAGCAGTGAAGGGGACAGGGCCTACGAGCAGTACTTC	CASSEGDRAYEQYF
NA	NA	TRBV7-3	18	TRBJ2-2	TGTGCCAGCAGCTTAACCCCCCTGACCCTCGCGAACACCGGGGAGCTGTTTTTT	CASSLTPLTLANTGELFF
NA	NA	TRBV29-1	15	TRBJ2-3	TGCAGCGTTCTGAGTCCCGGCCTGAGTCCAGATACGCAGTATTTT	CSVLSPGLSPDTQYF
NA	NA	TRBV13	14	TRBJ2-7	TGTGCCAGCAGCTCGCCCGGGGGCAACGACGAGCAGTACTTC	CASSSPGGNDEQYF
NA	NA	TRBV5-1	16	TRBJ1-1	TGCGCCAGCAGCCCCGACGGGACATCCCTGGGCACTGAAGCTTTCTTT	CASSPDGTSLGTEAFF
NA	NA	TRBV7-2	12	TRBJ2-5	TGTGCCAGCAGCTACCTGACAGAGACCCAGTACTTC	CASSYLTETQYF
NA	NA	TRBV7-2	15	TRBJ2-6	TGTGCCACACCAGACCTGGGCTCTGGGGCCAACGTCCTGACTTTC	CATPDLGSGANVLTF
NA	TRBD1	TRBV18	17	TRBJ2-5	TGTGCCAGCTCAGAGTCCGGGACAGGGGGAAGTCAAGAGACCCAGTACTTC	CASSESGTGGSQETQYF
NA	TRBD2	TRBV4-3	17	TRBJ2-1	TGCGCCAGCAGCCAAGATAGGGGACTAGCCCGTTTCAGTGAGCAGTTCTTC	CASSQDRGLARFSEQFF
NA	TRBD2	TRBV27	15	TRBJ2-1	TGTGCCAGCAAATACACTAGCGGGAGCAGGAATGAGCAGTTCTTC	CASKYTSGSRNEQFF
NA	NA	TRBV29-1	14	TRBJ2-2	TGCAGCTTTGGAGGTGGCGAAGGGAACGGGGAGCTGTTTTTT	CSFGGGEGNGELFF